These T cell receptor beta chains were read from a single sample in a study of blood T cell repertoires in COVID-19. Only in-frame clones appear in the TCRdb table, and some are missing; sequencing was by immunoSEQ multiplex PCR. The table has under 350,000 clones, approximately 85% seen once; the top ten hold approximately 9.9%. The sample taken for sequencing was peripheral blood. The receptors shown here come from a woman in her sixties or seventies with acute or convalescent COVID-19. The CDR3 runs from the conserved cysteine through the conserved F or W. Fields, in order: CDR3 length, D gene, J gene, V gene, clone size, CDR3 protein, CDR3 DNA. The D gene is left open where the match is weak. Where a row states a size, it is once, few, many or the class of an expanded clone; other rows omit it.

length: 13; D: TRBD1; J: TRBJ1-5; V: TRBV3-1/TRBV3-2; size: .; CDR3: CASSPGGYQPQHF; DNA: TGTGCCAGCAGCCCAGGGGGTTATCAGCCCCAGCATTTT
length: 14; D: TRBD1; J: TRBJ2-1; V: TRBV3-1/TRBV3-2; size: .; CDR3: CASSFRQGAGEQFF; DNA: TGTGCCAGCAGCTTCCGACAGGGGGCGGGCGAGCAGTTCTTC
length: 16; D: .; J: TRBJ2-3; V: TRBV7-3; size: once; CDR3: CASSLTGETRTDTQYF; DNA: TGTGCCAGCAGCTTAACTGGAGAGACCCGCACAGATACGCAGTATTTT
length: 14; D: .; J: TRBJ1-3; V: TRBV7-6; size: .; CDR3: CASSSGGVGNTIYF; DNA: TGTGCCAGCAGCTCTGGGGGGGTCGGAAACACCATATATTTT
length: 17; D: .; J: TRBJ1-1; V: TRBV30; size: .; CDR3: CAWSVLGGRSLNTEAFF; DNA: TGTGCCTGGAGTGTACTCGGCGGTCGAAGTTTGAACACTGAAGCTTTCTTT
length: 13; D: .; J: TRBJ1-2; V: TRBV27; size: .; CDR3: CASSPPTGYGYTF; DNA: TGTGCCAGCAGTCCGCCGACAGGTTATGGCTACACCTTC
length: 15; D: TRBD2; J: TRBJ2-5; V: TRBV5-4; size: .; CDR3: CASSSPPGGQETQYF; DNA: TGTGCCAGCAGCTCCCCACCGGGGGGGCAAGAGACCCAGTACTTC
length: 19; D: TRBD1; J: TRBJ2-1; V: TRBV5-1; size: few; CDR3: CASSARGSRVRDAHNEQFF; DNA: TGCGCCAGCAGCGCCAGGGGGTCTCGGGTGCGCGACGCGCACAATGAGCAGTTCTTC
length: 13; D: TRBD2; J: TRBJ2-1; V: TRBV7-8; size: .; CDR3: CASSPQTSGWQFF; DNA: TGTGCCAGCAGTCCGCAAACTAGCGGGTGGCAGTTCTTC
length: 15; D: .; J: TRBJ1-3; V: TRBV30; size: .; CDR3: CAWSAGGMAGNTIYF; DNA: TGTGCCTGGAGTGCGGGGGGTATGGCTGGAAACACCATATATTTT
length: 15; D: TRBD2; J: TRBJ2-2; V: TRBV27; size: .; CDR3: CASQRTSGGAGELFF; DNA: TGTGCCAGTCAACGGACTAGCGGGGGGGCCGGGGAGCTGTTTTTT
length: 19; D: TRBD2; J: TRBJ2-2; V: TRBV5-4; size: .; CDR3: CASSPPGLAGGQVAGELFF; DNA: TGTGCCAGCAGCCCTCCGGGACTAGCGGGGGGGCAAGTCGCCGGGGAGCTGTTTTTT
length: 14; D: .; J: TRBJ1-1; V: TRBV19; size: .; CDR3: CASTSHREGTEAFF; DNA: TGTGCCAGTACCTCACACCGGGAGGGCACTGAAGCTTTCTTT
length: 13; D: TRBD1; J: TRBJ1-4; V: TRBV20-1; size: .; CDR3: CSASRQGDEKLFF; DNA: TGCAGTGCTAGTCGGCAGGGGGACGAAAAACTGTTTTTT
length: 14; D: .; J: TRBJ1-2; V: TRBV7-9; size: .; CDR3: CASSLDADWYGYTF; DNA: TGTGCCAGCAGCTTGGATGCGGATTGGTATGGCTACACCTTC
length: 14; D: TRBD1; J: TRBJ1-2; V: TRBV5-5; size: .; CDR3: CASSPGTGPYGYTF; DNA: TGTGCCAGCAGCCCAGGGACAGGGCCCTATGGCTACACCTTC
length: 14; D: .; J: TRBJ2-7; V: TRBV23-1; size: .; CDR3: CASSQDSSSYEQYF; DNA: TGCGCCAGCAGTCAGGACTCAAGCTCCTACGAGCAGTACTTC
length: 14; D: TRBD1; J: TRBJ2-7; V: TRBV30; size: .; CDR3: CAFTTGGLYDEQYF; DNA: TGTGCCTTCACAACAGGGGGGTTATACGACGAGCAGTACTTC
length: 14; D: TRBD1; J: TRBJ2-3; V: TRBV2; size: .; CDR3: CASRDRGGTDTQYF; DNA: TGTGCCAGCAGGGACAGGGGAGGCACAGATACGCAGTATTTT
length: 16; D: TRBD1; J: TRBJ1-2; V: TRBV27; size: .; CDR3: CASGLRGQRQPYGYTF; DNA: TGTGCCAGCGGCCTGCGGGGACAGCGACAACCCTATGGCTACACCTTC
length: 14; D: .; J: TRBJ1-1; V: TRBV7-2; size: .; CDR3: CASSFQQGNTEAFF; DNA: TGTGCCAGCAGCTTCCAGCAGGGGAACACTGAAGCTTTCTTT
length: 16; D: TRBD1; J: TRBJ2-7; V: TRBV5-1; size: once; CDR3: CASSLPGTGGNNEQYF; DNA: TGCGCCAGCAGCCTCCCCGGGACAGGGGGTAACAACGAGCAGTACTTC
length: 14; D: .; J: TRBJ1-3; V: TRBV11-2; size: few; CDR3: CASSPRGSGNTIYF; DNA: TGTGCCAGCAGCCCCCGGGGATCTGGAAACACCATATATTTT
length: 14; D: .; J: TRBJ1-2; V: TRBV19; size: .; CDR3: CASSIDTPARGYTF; DNA: TGTGCCAGTAGTATAGATACCCCAGCCAGGGGCTACACCTTC
length: 15; D: TRBD1; J: TRBJ2-7; V: TRBV10-3; size: .; CDR3: CAISTSTGVYGEQYF; DNA: TGTGCCATCAGTACCTCTACAGGGGTTTACGGCGAGCAGTACTTC
length: 15; D: .; J: TRBJ1-3; V: TRBV5-5; size: .; CDR3: CASSLAPRGGNTIYF; DNA: TGTGCCAGCAGCCTAGCGCCCCGGGGCGGAAACACCATATATTTT
length: 14; D: .; J: TRBJ1-2; V: TRBV29-1; size: .; CDR3: CSTSPAGGAGGYTF; DNA: TGCAGCACCTCACCTGCGGGGGGCGCCGGAGGCTACACCTTC